The following is a TCR beta chain sequence with its context. This sample was taken from a study of cytomegalovirus exposure and HLA in healthy donors. This CDR3 has 15 amino acids. In the PCR, 60 Vbeta and 13 Jbeta primers were used. Repertoires were generated with immunoSEQ multiplex PCR, while TCRdb's copy carries only in-frame clones and drops some. Among over 100,000 clones, around four fifths were seen once, and the ten largest hold approximately 7.7%. The sequencing sample was made of PBMCs. V and J are TRBV21-1 and TRBJ1-5; the table's TRBD1 call for D was not verified on the DNA. TRBV21-1 is deemed a pseudogene. The sequence was obtained from a woman aged 45 to 65 in good health and CMV-seropositive. The CDR3: CASSAGQGAGQPQHF. The CDR3 DNA reads as TGTGCCAGCAGCGCGGGACAGGGGGCGGGTCAGCCCCAGCATTTT.